The rows below give T cell receptor beta chains drawn from one sample of a study of T cell responses to AZD1222 COVID-19 vaccine. Sequencing used immunoSEQ multiplex PCR; TCRdb keeps in-frame clones, though not all of them. The table lists approximately 150,000 clones, roughly 93% of them singletons, with 9% to 9.5% in the top ten. The sample in question was peripheral blood, obtained 28 days after the second AZD1222 dose. The source is an adult who received the AZD1222 COVID-19 vaccine. The CDR3 runs from the conserved cysteine through the conserved F or W. D genes are given only for firm matches. The size of a clone is reported for some rows only, either as once, few or many, or as a class for expanded clones.

j_call d_call clone_size v_call cdr3_nt cdr3_aa
TRBJ2-1 - - TRBV6-5 TGTGCCAGCAGTCAACAGGGTGAATCCTACAATGAGCAGTTCTTC CASSQQGESYNEQFF
TRBJ1-1 TRBD1 - TRBV2 TGTGCCAGCAGCTGGGACCGGGACAGGGGGGACACTGAAGCTTTCTTT CASSWDRDRGDTEAFF
TRBJ1-1 - - TRBV6-2/TRBV6-3 TGTGCCAGCAGTTACAGGGATATGAACACTGAAGCTTTCTTT CASSYRDMNTEAFF
TRBJ2-1 - - TRBV21-1 TGTGCCAGCGTCAGGGGACTACGAGGCAATGAGCAGTTCTTC CASVRGLRGNEQFF
TRBJ1-2 TRBD1 - TRBV5-8 TGTGCCAGCAGCCGACAGGGCGTTAACTATGGCTACACCTTC CASSRQGVNYGYTF
TRBJ1-2 - - TRBV7-9 TGTGCCAGCAGCTTAGAGGGAGTGAAGGATGGCTACACCTTC CASSLEGVKDGYTF
TRBJ2-1 - - TRBV11-3 TGTGCCAGCGCTTATGACTCCTACAATGAGCAGTTCTTC CASAYDSYNEQFF
TRBJ1-2 TRBD1 once TRBV5-1 TGCGCCAGCAGCCTGGGACAGGGGGACGGCTACACCTTC CASSLGQGDGYTF
TRBJ1-4 TRBD1 - TRBV19 TGTGCCAGTAGTATTCCAGGGGGCTTTGAAAAACTGTTTTTT CASSIPGGFEKLFF
TRBJ2-2 - - TRBV19 TGTGCCAGTATCCGTGGGGGGGAGCTGTTTTTT CASIRGGELFF
TRBJ1-2 TRBD1 - TRBV27 TGTGCCAGCAGTTTGGCCGGGACAGGGAAAGGCTACACCTTC CASSLAGTGKGYTF
TRBJ2-1 - - TRBV11-2 TGTGCCAGCAGCTTGGGCAGGGGCAATGAGCAGTTCTTC CASSLGRGNEQFF
TRBJ1-2 - - TRBV14 TGTGCCAGCAGCCAGACGAGCTATGGCTACACCTTC CASSQTSYGYTF
TRBJ2-2 TRBD1 - TRBV28 TGTGCCAGCACCCCCGGAGACAGGGACGAGAGATGGACCGGGGAGCTGTTTTTT CASTPGDRDERWTGELFF
TRBJ1-2 TRBD1 once TRBV2 TGTGCCAGCAGTGAAGCGCAGGGGGCTGGCTATGGCTACACCTTC CASSEAQGAGYGYTF
TRBJ1-2 - - TRBV25-1 TGTGCCAGCAGTCCAGGGAACTATGGCTACACCTTC CASSPGNYGYTF
TRBJ2-2 - - TRBV7-2 TGTGCCAGCAGACCCAGCCTGGGCGGCACCGGGGAGCTGTTTTTT CASRPSLGGTGELFF
TRBJ2-5 - - TRBV6-2/TRBV6-3 TGTGCCAGCAGTTTGACAGGGAGGGAGACCCAGTACTTC CASSLTGRETQYF
TRBJ1-2 - - TRBV12-3/TRBV12-4 TGTGCCAGCAGTTTCGACTCTAACTATGGCTACACCTTC CASSFDSNYGYTF
TRBJ1-1 - once TRBV19 TGTGCCAGTAGGACCGGGACACACTTTATCGAAGCTTTCTTT CASRTGTHFIEAFF
TRBJ2-1 - - TRBV5-6 TGTGCCAGCAGCCCGAGCGGGTACTACAATGAGCAGTTCTTC CASSPSGYYNEQFF
TRBJ2-7 TRBD1 - TRBV5-6 TGTGCCAGCAGCCCTTTGCGACAGGGAGACCTCTACGAGCAGTACTTC CASSPLRQGDLYEQYF
TRBJ1-6 - once TRBV27 TGTGCCAGCAGTTCCGTTACAGCGAATTCACCCCTCCACTTT CASSSVTANSPLHF
TRBJ2-1 TRBD2 - TRBV7-9 TGTGCCAGCAGCATTAGGACTAGCGCCTACAATGAGCAGTTCTTC CASSIRTSAYNEQFF
TRBJ1-3 - - TRBV18 TGTGCCAGCTCACGCGGGACACCTTCTGGAAACACCATATATTTT CASSRGTPSGNTIYF
TRBJ1-6 - - TRBV19 TGTGCCAGTAGGGACAGCGGTAATTCACCCCTCCACTTT CASRDSGNSPLHF
TRBJ1-2 - once TRBV2 TGTGCCAGCAATCCAGGCGTCTATGGCTACACCTTC CASNPGVYGYTF
TRBJ2-3 - - TRBV18 TGTGCCAGCTCACTCCTTCGCACAGATACGCAGTATTTT CASSLLRTDTQYF